The 16 T cell receptor beta chains in this list originate from one sample, sequenced in a study of CD8 T cells in Susac syndrome. Random-hexamer reverse transcription was applied to roughly 0.5 to 1 ug RNA. TCRdb itself ran the immunoSEQ multiplex PCR reads through MiXCR, one entry per CDR3 protein. The table records under 200,000 distinct CDR3 sequences, about 94% of them present only once. The sequenced material came from CD4+ T cells from PBMCs. The origin of the receptors is a human donor with Susac syndrome.

Written as DNA, the CDR3 is TGTGCCAGCAGCTTAACGTTGACAGGCACAGATACGCAGTATTTT. Encoded protein: CASSLTLTGTDTQYF. The V call is TRBV7-9, the J call TRBJ2-3; D may be TRBD1 (5 bases). This CDR3 region has 15 residues. V was cut by 2 bases and J by 1 base, with 10 bases left in between. CDR1 is SEHNR, CDR2 FQNEAQ, per germline (reference sequence).

This chain connects TRBV9 to TRBJ1-2, with D perhaps TRBD1 (6 bases). Trimming shortened V by 4 bases and J by 4 bases, and 14 bases separated the two germline ends. The CDR3 has 14 residues. CDR1 SGDLS and CDR2 YYNGEE come from the germline V gene. The CDR3 region is CASSLRTAPYGYTF. CDR3 DNA: TGTGCCAGCAGCTTACGGACAGCCCCCTATGGCTACACCTTC. The full variable domain, with the rest looked up from reference TRBV9 and TRBJ1-2, is DSGVTQTPKHLITATGQRVTLRCSPRSGDLSVYWYQQSLDQGLQFLIQYYNGEERAKGNILERFSAQQFPDLHSELNLSSLELGDSALYFCASSLRTAPYGYTFGSGTRLTVV.

The chain recombines TRBV30 with TRBJ2-3, with 7 bases matching TRBD2. The trim removed 5 bases at V and 0 bases at J, leaving 8 bases unmatched. Germline CDR1 GTSNPN, CDR2 SVGIG (reference sequence). The CDR3 runs 15 residues. CDR3 bases: TGTGCCTGGGGGACTAACGGGGGAAGCACAGATACGCAGTATTTT. It codes for CAWGTNGGSTDTQYF.

The chain recombines TRBV2 with TRBJ1-1; 7 nucleotides agree with TRBD1. Germline CDR1 reads SNHLY; CDR2 reads FYNNEI. Trimming at V came to 3 bases and at J to 4 bases, leaving 11 bases not matched to a gene. The CDR3 length is 16 residues. CDR3 DNA: TGTGCCAGCAGTGATCCCTGGGGACAGTGGGGCACTGAAGCTTTCTTT. Its translation: CASSDPWGQWGTEAFF.

The V call is TRBV28, the J call TRBJ2-5, with TRBD1 matching over 10 bases. The CDR3 length is 14 residues. V was pared by 5 bases and J by 5 bases, with 5 bases of the junction left unmatched. The germline V gene has CDR1 MDHEN and CDR2 SYDVKM. The CDR3 loop reads CASSTTGQGETQYF. CDR3 coding DNA: TGTGCCAGCAGTACAACGGGACAGGGGGAGACCCAGTACTTC.

The chain joins TRBV27 to TRBJ2-1; 10 bases align to TRBD2. J was trimmed by 0 bases and V by 2 bases; bases with no gene match: 13. Germline CDR1 reads MNHEY; CDR2 reads SMNVEV (reference sequence). The CDR3 covers 20 residues. The CDR3 nucleotides are TGTGCCAGCAGTTTACTTGGCCTAGCGGGGGCTAAGAGCTCCTACAATGAGCAGTTCTTC. Translation gives CASSLLGLAGAKSSYNEQFF.

The genes are TRBV7-8 and TRBJ2-7, with 7 bases that match TRBD1. Trimming took 0 bases from V and 5 from J; bases not matched to a gene: 10. The CDR3 is made up of 16 amino acids. The V gene's germline CDR1 is SGHVS and CDR2 FQNEAQ. For the CDR3, the DNA is TGTGCCAGCAGCTTAGCGCAGACAGGGCTTATTCACGAGCAGTACTTC. Translation: CASSLAQTGLIHEQYF.

The chain links TRBV29-1 to TRBJ2-1, with unresolved D. V was pared by 3 bases and J by 8 bases, with 20 bases between. Germline lookup yields CDR1 SQVTM and CDR2 ANQGSEA. The CDR3 loop spans 15 amino acids. For the CDR3, the DNA is TGCAGCGTTGAGGGTGGCAGGCCGATGGTCGATGAGCAGTTCTTC. It translates to CSVEGGRPMVDEQFF.

This clonotype was observed once. The chain is built from TRBV29-1 and TRBJ2-1, with D unresolved. Between the trimmed V and J ends, which lost 5 bases and 8 bases, there was a span of 10 bases. The CDR3 is 11 residues long. The V gene's germline CDR1 is SQVTM and CDR2 ANQGSEA. CDR3 loop: CSVTDPHEQFF. CDR3 sequence (DNA): TGCAGCGTTACGGACCCTCATGAGCAGTTCTTC.

The V gene is TRBV29-1, the J gene TRBJ2-2; D unclear. V lost 6 bases to trimming and J lost 6 bases, with 17 bases between them. This CDR3 spans 14 amino acids. Germline V CDR1 and CDR2: SQVTM, ANQGSEA. The CDR3 DNA reads TGCAGCGTGAGAAAGCCCTCGAGGCCCGGGGAGCTGTTTTTT. This sequence encodes CSVRKPSRPGELFF.

This sequence joins TRBV11-2 and TRBJ2-3; D not certain. V lost 2 bases and J 1 base, leaving 7 bases between the germline ends. Looked up from germline, CDR1 is SGHAT and CDR2 is FQNNGV. CDR3 length: 14 amino acids. The CDR3 DNA is TGTGCCAGCAGCTTACAGGCGCGCACAGATACGCAGTATTTT. This translates into CASSLQARTDTQYF.

This chain joins TRBV19 and TRBJ1-1; 7 bases align to TRBD1. Germline V CDR1 and CDR2: LNHDA, SQIVND (reference sequence). This CDR3 comprises 15 residues. Unmatched junction bases numbered 10, after V lost 5 bases and J lost 4 bases. The CDR3 DNA is TGTGCCAGTAGTCTACGACAGGGTTTGGGCACTGAAGCTTTCTTT. Translated: CASSLRQGLGTEAFF.

V usage is TRBV12-3 or TRBV12-4 and J usage is TRBJ2-7; weak D call: TRBD1 (6 bases). V was cut by 4 bases and J by 2 bases, with 9 bases left in between. The CDR3 loop spans 13 amino acids. CDR3 sequence (DNA): TGTGCCAGCAGTTCGGACAGCCCCTACGAGCAGTACTTC. As protein: CASSSDSPYEQYF.

V is TRBV7-2 and J is TRBJ1-2, with 9 bases lining up with TRBD1. J was trimmed by 4 bases and V by 5 bases; bases with no gene match: 8. Germline-derived CDR1 and CDR2 are SGHTA and FQGNSA. The CDR3 spans 15 residues. CDR3 sequence (DNA): TGTGCCAGCAGCCGGGACAGGGCGACTGGCTATGGCTACACCTTC. Its translation: CASSRDRATGYGYTF.

This clonotype was seen a handful of times. The chain is built from TRBV7-2 and TRBJ2-1, with TRBD2 identical over 10 bases. The CDR3 spans 15 residues. Germline V gives CDR1 SGHTA, CDR2 FQGNSA. Losses at the gene ends were 2 bases for V and 4 bases for J; bases not matched to a gene: 2. DNA for the CDR3: TGTGCCAGCAGCTTAAGCGGGGGGGGATACAATGAGCAGTTCTTC. Encoded protein: CASSLSGGGYNEQFF.

The chain joins TRBV6-1 to TRBJ2-5; D is unclear. Germline CDR1 and CDR2: MNHNS and SASEGT. The CDR3 has 13 amino acids. Trimming shortened V by 7 bases and J by 1 base, and 10 bases separated the two germline ends. The CDR3 DNA is TGTGCCAGCACCCTAAACGTCCAAGAGACCCAGTACTTC. Translated: CASTLNVQETQYF.